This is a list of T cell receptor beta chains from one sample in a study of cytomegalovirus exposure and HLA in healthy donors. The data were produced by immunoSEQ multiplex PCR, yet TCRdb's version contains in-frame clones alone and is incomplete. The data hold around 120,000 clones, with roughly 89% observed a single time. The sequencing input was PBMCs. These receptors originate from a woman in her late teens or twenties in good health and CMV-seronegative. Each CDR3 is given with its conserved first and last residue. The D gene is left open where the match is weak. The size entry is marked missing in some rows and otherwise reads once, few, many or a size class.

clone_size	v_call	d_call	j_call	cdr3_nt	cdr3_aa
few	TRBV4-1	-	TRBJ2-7	TGCGCCAGCAGCCTACGGGGGGCCGGGTACGAGCAGTACTTC	CASSLRGAGYEQYF
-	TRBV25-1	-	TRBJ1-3	TGTGCCAGCAGACCCACAGAGACCGGAAACACCATATATTTT	CASRPTETGNTIYF
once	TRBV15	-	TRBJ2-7	TGTGCCACCAGCAGAGGCCACGGTACCCACGAGCAGTACTTC	CATSRGHGTHEQYF
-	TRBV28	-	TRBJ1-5	TGTGCCAGCACTTTTAGGGGGAAGGCGGAGGCCCAGCATTTT	CASTFRGKAEAQHF
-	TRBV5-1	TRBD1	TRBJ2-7	TGCGCCAGCAGCCGGTCCAATGACAGGGGAAAGTACGAGCAGTACTTC	CASSRSNDRGKYEQYF
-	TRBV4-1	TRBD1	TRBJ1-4	TGCGCCAGCAGCCAAGGACCGACAGGGACTAATGAAAAACTGTTTTTT	CASSQGPTGTNEKLFF
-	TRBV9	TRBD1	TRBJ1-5	TGTGCCAGCAGCGTAGTCTGGGACAGCTCCAATCAGCCCCAGCATTTT	CASSVVWDSSNQPQHF
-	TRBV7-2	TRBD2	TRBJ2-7	TGTGCCAGCAGCTCGGGACTAGCACGCTACGAGCAGTACTTC	CASSSGLARYEQYF
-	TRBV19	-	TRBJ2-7	TGTGCCAGTAGTATAGCTACAGCCAGCTCCTACGAGCAGTACTTC	CASSIATASSYEQYF
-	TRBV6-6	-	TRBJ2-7	TGTGCCAGCCGACAGAGCAATTCCTACGAGCAGTACTTC	CASRQSNSYEQYF
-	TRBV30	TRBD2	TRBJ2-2	TGTGCCTGGAGTGTTAGGACTAGCGGGAGCGGGGAGCTGTTTTTT	CAWSVRTSGSGELFF
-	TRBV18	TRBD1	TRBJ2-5	TGTGCCAGCTCACCCCTCGACAGGGATCAAGAGACCCAGTACTTC	CASSPLDRDQETQYF
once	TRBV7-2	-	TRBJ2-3	TGTGCCAGCAGCCCCCCATCGGTAGAAACGCAGTATTTT	CASSPPSVETQYF
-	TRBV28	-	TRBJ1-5	TGTGCCAGCAGTTTACAGGTTAGCAATCAGCCCCAGCATTTT	CASSLQVSNQPQHF
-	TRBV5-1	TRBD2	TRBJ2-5	TGCGCCAGCAGCTCCACCGGGACTAGCGGGGGGGTCGGGACCCAGTACTTC	CASSSTGTSGGVGTQYF
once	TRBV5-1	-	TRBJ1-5	TGCGCCAGCAGCTTGGAAGGGGGCAATCAGCCCCAGCATTTT	CASSLEGGNQPQHF
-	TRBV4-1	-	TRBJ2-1	TGCGCCAGCAGCCCGGACAATTGGAATGAGCAGTTCTTC	CASSPDNWNEQFF
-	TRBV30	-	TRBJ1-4	TGTGCCTGGAGTGTCAGAACTAATGAAAAACTGTTTTTT	CAWSVRTNEKLFF
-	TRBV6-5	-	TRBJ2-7	TGTGCCAGCAGTTACTCTTCGGGACTCGAGCAGTACTTC	CASSYSSGLEQYF
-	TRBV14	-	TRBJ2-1	TGTGCCAGCAGCCAAGATCGAGGGCTGGGGTACAATGAGCAGTTCTTC	CASSQDRGLGYNEQFF
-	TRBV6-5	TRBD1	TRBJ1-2	TGTGCCAGCAGTGCGCCCGGGACAGGGGGCCATGGCTACACCTTC	CASSAPGTGGHGYTF
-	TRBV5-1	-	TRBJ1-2	TGCGCCAGCAGCTTGGGATATGGGGGGACCTATGGCTACACCTTC	CASSLGYGGTYGYTF
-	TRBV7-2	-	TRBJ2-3	TGTGCCAGCAGCCGCGGGCTAGCGCCCGTGTCAGATACGCAGTATTTT	CASSRGLAPVSDTQYF
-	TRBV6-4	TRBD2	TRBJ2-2	TGTGCCAGCAGTGAGCGGGGGGGCACCGGGGAGCTGTTTTTT	CASSERGGTGELFF
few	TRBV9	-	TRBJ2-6	TGTGCCAGCAGCGTTGGGCAGAGATCTGGGGCCAACGTCCTGACTTTC	CASSVGQRSGANVLTF
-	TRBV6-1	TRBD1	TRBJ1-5	TGTGCCAGCAGTGAACGTGTAGGGGGCTACTATCAGCCCCAGCATTTT	CASSERVGGYYQPQHF
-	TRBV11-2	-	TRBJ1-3	TGTGCCAGCAGCTTATCTAGGGGCGGTTTTGGAAACACCATATATTTT	CASSLSRGGFGNTIYF
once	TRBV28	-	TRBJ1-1	TGTGCCAGCAGCCCGAACGGGGTGATAACTGAAGCTTTCTTT	CASSPNGVITEAFF
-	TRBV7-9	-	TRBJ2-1	TGTGCCAGCAGGGGAGTGGGTGAGCAGTTCTTC	CASRGVGEQFF
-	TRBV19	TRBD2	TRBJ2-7	TGTGCCAGTAGCCCTGGGGGGGGCTCCTACGAGCAGTACTTC	CASSPGGGSYEQYF
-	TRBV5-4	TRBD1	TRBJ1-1	TGTGCCAGCAGGCGGGACAGACTACCAAACACTGAAGCTTTCTTT	CASRRDRLPNTEAFF
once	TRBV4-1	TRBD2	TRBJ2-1	TGCGCCAGCAGCCAAGGACTAGCGGGCCCCTACAATGAGCAGTTCTTC	CASSQGLAGPYNEQFF
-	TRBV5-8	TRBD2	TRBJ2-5	TGTGCCAGCAGCTTCGGACTAGCGGGGGGTCAAGAGACCCAGTACTTC	CASSFGLAGGQETQYF
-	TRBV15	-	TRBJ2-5	TGTGCCACCAGCAGAGTACGACAGATCTTAGAGACCCAGTACTTC	CATSRVRQILETQYF
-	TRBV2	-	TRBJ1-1	TGTGCCAGCAGTGAGATTCGGGGGAACACTGAAGCTTTCTTT	CASSEIRGNTEAFF
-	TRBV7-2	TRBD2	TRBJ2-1	TGTGCCAGCAGTGGACTAGCGCCAGGTGAGCAGTTCTTC	CASSGLAPGEQFF
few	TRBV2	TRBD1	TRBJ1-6	TGTGCCAGCAGACCGGACAGGGGTAATTCACCCCTCCACTTT	CASRPDRGNSPLHF
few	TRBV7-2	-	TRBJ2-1	TGTGCCAGCAGCTTAGCTCTCGGTTGGAGCAATGAGCAGTTCTTC	CASSLALGWSNEQFF
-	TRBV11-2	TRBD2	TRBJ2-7	TGTGCCAGCAGCCTGGGAATAGCGGGAGGGCAGGGCGAGCAGTACTTC	CASSLGIAGGQGEQYF
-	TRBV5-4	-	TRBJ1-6	TGTGCCAGCAGCTCCTTCGGGGGGCGGAACGGATCACCCCTCCACTTT	CASSSFGGRNGSPLHF
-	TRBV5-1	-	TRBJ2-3	TGCGCCAGCAGCTTGGAGCGGGTTGGAGCAGATACGCAGTATTTT	CASSLERVGADTQYF
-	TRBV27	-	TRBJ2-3	TGTGCCAGCAGTTTCCTTAGCACAGATACGCAGTATTTT	CASSFLSTDTQYF
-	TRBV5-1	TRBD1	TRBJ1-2	TGCGCCAGCAGCTCCGACGACAGGGTAGGAGGCTACACCTTC	CASSSDDRVGGYTF
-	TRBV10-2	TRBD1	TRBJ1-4	TGCGCCAGCAGTAATCCAGGGGGTTCTGAAAAACTGTTTTTT	CASSNPGGSEKLFF
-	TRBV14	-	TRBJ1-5	TGTGCCAGCAGTCTCGATAGCGGGCCCCAGCATTTT	CASSLDSGPQHF
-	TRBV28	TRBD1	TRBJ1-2	TGTGCCAGCAGTCCCGTTCAGACAGGGGGATATGGCTACACCTTC	CASSPVQTGGYGYTF
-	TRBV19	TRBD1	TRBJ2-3	TGTGCCAGTAGTCCGGGACAGGGGGCCGCAGATACGCAGTATTTT	CASSPGQGAADTQYF
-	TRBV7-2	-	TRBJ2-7	TGTGCCAGCAGCTTAGCCGGGACAAGGGAGGGATACGAGCAGTACTTC	CASSLAGTREGYEQYF
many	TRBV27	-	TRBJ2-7	TGTGCCAGCAGTACCAGCGCCGGGGGGCCAACCTACGAGCAGTACTTC	CASSTSAGGPTYEQYF
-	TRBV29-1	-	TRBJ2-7	TGCAGCGTTGAGGCAGGGGTATTCGGCGAGTGGGAGCAGTACTTC	CSVEAGVFGEWEQYF
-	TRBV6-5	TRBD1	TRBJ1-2	TGTGCCAGCAGTTATTCGCAGGGGGCTGGCGGCTACACCTTC	CASSYSQGAGGYTF
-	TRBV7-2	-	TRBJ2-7	TGTGCCAGCAGCTTAGCCCTGCGGAAAAGCTCCTACGAGCAGTACTTC	CASSLALRKSSYEQYF
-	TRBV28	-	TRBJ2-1	TGTGCCAGCAGTTTATCCAGGGCCTCCTACAATGAGCAGTTCTTC	CASSLSRASYNEQFF
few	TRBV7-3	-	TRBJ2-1	TGTGCCAGCAGCCCCCGGGGGTTGGGTGAGCAGTTCTTC	CASSPRGLGEQFF
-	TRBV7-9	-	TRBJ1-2	TGTGCCAGCAGCTTAGCCCTGGAGGCCTATGGCTACACCTTC	CASSLALEAYGYTF
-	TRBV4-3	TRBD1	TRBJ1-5	TGCGCCAGCAGCCCCCGACAGGGGGGGAGTCAGCCCCAGCATTTT	CASSPRQGGSQPQHF
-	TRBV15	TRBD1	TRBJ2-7	TGTGCCACCAGCTGGACAGGAAATGGGCAGTACTTC	CATSWTGNGQYF
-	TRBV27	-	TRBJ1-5	TGTGCCAGCAGTTTCACGGCAGGGGTGATGCAGCCCCAGCATTTT	CASSFTAGVMQPQHF
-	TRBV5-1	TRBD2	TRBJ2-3	TGCGCCAGCAGCTTGGCTAGCGGGAGCACAGATACGCAGTATTTT	CASSLASGSTDTQYF